Each of the 16 T cell receptor beta chains below was sequenced from the same sample in a study of cytomegalovirus exposure and HLA in healthy donors. Vbeta (60) and Jbeta (13) primers were used in the PCR. Clones were sequenced by immunoSEQ multiplex PCR, and TCRdb holds only the in-frame ones, with some missing. The sample consists of approximately 120,000 clones, roughly three quarters of them appearing once. Material: PBMCs. These receptors were taken from a woman aged 40 to 50 in good health and CMV-seropositive.

The CDR3 sequence is CASRTDRGAYNEQFF. Written as DNA, the CDR3 is TGTGCCAGCAGGACCGACAGGGGAGCCTACAATGAGCAGTTCTTC. This chain connects TRBV7-2 to TRBJ2-1, with 8 bases that match TRBD1. CDR3 size: 15 residues. The trim removed 6 bases at V and 2 bases at J, leaving 6 bases unmatched. In germline, CDR1 is SGHTA, CDR2 FQGNSA.

CDR3 region: CASSLGGSANTGELFF. The CDR3 coding sequence is TGTGCCAGCAGCTTGGGAGGGAGCGCGAACACCGGGGAGCTGTTTTTT. The rearrangement uses TRBV5-4 and TRBJ2-2; D perhaps matches TRBD2 (5 bases). This CDR3 is built from 16 residues. In germline, CDR1 is SGHNT, CDR2 YYREEE (reference sequence). V was trimmed by 0 bases and J by 0 bases, leaving 9 bases between them.

The genes are TRBV7-7 and TRBJ2-1; no clear D gene. Trimming took off 5 bases at V and 3 bases at J, with 11 bases between the two ends. Germline V gene sequence: CDR1 SSHAT, CDR2 FNYEAQ (reference sequence). The CDR3 consists of 14 residues. CDR3 DNA: TGTGCCAGCAGCCTGACTGGATACTACAATGAGCAGTTCTTC. As protein: CASSLTGYYNEQFF.

The chain employs TRBV7-2 and TRBJ2-5; D gene uncertain. CDR3 length equals 14 residues. Trimming took off 5 bases at V and 5 bases at J, with 15 bases between the two ends. CDR1 is SGHTA, CDR2 FQGNSA, per germline. In DNA, the CDR3 is TGTGCCAGCAGCCTGTTGGGCTTCAGGGAGACCCAGTACTTC. The encoded protein is CASSLLGFRETQYF. Together with reference TRBV7-2 and TRBJ2-5, the CDR3 gives the full variable domain: GAGVSQSPSNKVTEKGKDVELRCDPISGHTALYWYRQSLGQGLEFLIYFQGNSAPDKSGLPSDRFSAERTGGSVSTLTIQRTQQEDSAVYLCASSLLGFRETQYFGPGTRLLVL.

This sequence joins TRBV5-1 and TRBJ2-7, with D perhaps matching TRBD1 (5 bases). Germline V CDR1 and CDR2: SGHRS, YFSETQ. CDR3 length: 12 amino acids. The V and J ends lost 4 bases and 9 bases respectively, with 14 bases between them. CDR3 DNA sequence: TGCGCCAGCAGCCCCATGGGGCAAATGCAGTACTTC. The encoded protein is CASSPMGQMQYF.

The chain uses TRBV7-3 and TRBJ1-2, with D unresolved. This CDR3 comprises 13 residues. The germline V gene has CDR1 SGHTA and CDR2 FQGTGA. V was clipped by 5 bases and J by 4 bases, with 11 bases between them. The CDR3 protein is CASSTDTSYGYTF. The CDR3 DNA reads as TGTGCCAGCAGCACAGACACGAGCTATGGCTACACCTTC.

The chain combines TRBV5-1 with TRBJ2-7, with D perhaps TRBD2 (6 bases). The CDR3 totals 16 residues. Trimming pared 5 bases from V and 6 bases from J, leaving 24 bases between. CDR1 is SGHRS and CDR2 is YFSETQ in the germline V gene. The CDR3 loop is CASRLGGAWNVGEQYF. The CDR3 DNA is TGCGCCAGCAGACTCGGCGGGGCTTGGAATGTCGGCGAGCAGTACTTC.

The V gene is TRBV4-1, the J gene TRBJ1-2; D call uncertain. The CDR3 is 13 amino acids. The germline gives CDR1 MGHRA, CDR2 YSYEKL. The V end lost 4 bases, the J end lost 6 bases, and 12 bases lay between the germline ends. The CDR3 sequence: CASSLARGDGYTF. CDR3 in DNA: TGCGCCAGCAGCCTCGCGAGAGGCGATGGCTACACCTTC.

The chain uses TRBV5-1 and TRBJ1-1; 8 bases are shared with TRBD1. This CDR3 contains 16 residues. The ends lost 0 bases at V and 10 bases at J; junction bases unmatched: 14. CDR1 SGHRS and CDR2 YFSETQ come from the germline V gene. CDR3 protein: CASSLEGWGTGTAAFF. In DNA form, the CDR3 reads TGCGCCAGCAGCTTGGAGGGGTGGGGGACAGGTACCGCAGCTTTCTTT.

This sequence joins TRBV18 and TRBJ2-5, with TRBD1 as a possible D gene (6 bases). Between the trimmed V and J ends, which lost 2 bases and 2 bases, there was a span of 9 bases. CDR1 and CDR2 from the germline V gene are KGHSH and LQKENI. This CDR3 spans 14 amino acids. The CDR3 region has the DNA TGTGCCAGCTCACCAGGCCAGGGGCAAGAGACCCAGTACTTC. Its translation is CASSPGQGQETQYF. Full variable domain (outside the CDR3, taken from reference TRBV18 and TRBJ2-5): NAGVMQNPRHLVRRRGQEARLRCSPMKGHSHVYWYRQLPEEGLKFMVYLQKENIIDESGMPKERFSAEFPKEGPSILRIQQVVRGDSAAYFCASSPGQGQETQYFGPGTRLLVL.

CDR3 sequence reads: CAISEGAPSGGAGTQYF. In DNA, the CDR3 is TGTGCCATCAGTGAGGGGGCCCCTAGCGGGGGGGCCGGGACCCAGTACTTC. The V call is TRBV10-3, the J call TRBJ2-5; 12 nucleotides agree with TRBD2. V was clipped by 2 bases and J by 7 bases; unmatched bases: 11. The CDR3 totals 17 residues. CDR1 and CDR2 (germline): ENHRY, SYGVKD.

The rearrangement uses TRBV5-1 and TRBJ2-3; TRBD2 aligns across 12 bases. This CDR3 has 19 residues. Trimming at V came to 0 bases and at J to 2 bases, leaving 10 bases not matched to a gene. In germline, CDR1 is SGHRS, CDR2 YFSETQ. CDR3 nucleotides: TGCGCCAGCAGCTTGGTGGGGACTAGCGGGTCCTCCTTCACAGATACGCAGTATTTT. Amino acids: CASSLVGTSGSSFTDTQYF. Complete variable domain (other parts from reference TRBV5-1 and TRBJ2-3): KAGVTQTPRYLIKTRGQQVTLSCSPISGHRSVSWYQQTPGQGLQFLFEYFSETQRNKGNFPGRFSGRQFSNSRSEMNVSTLELGDSALYLCASSLVGTSGSSFTDTQYFGPGTRLTVL.

The rearrangement joins TRBV7-9 to TRBJ2-5, with D possibly being TRBD2 (5 bases). V lost 5 bases, J lost 2 bases, and 9 bases lay in between. The CDR3 runs to 13 residues. Germline V gene data show CDR1 as SEHNR and CDR2 as FQNEAQ (reference sequence). The CDR3 spells CASSGGRQETQYF. In DNA form, the CDR3 reads TGTGCCAGCAGCGGCGGGCGACAAGAGACCCAGTACTTC.

The CDR3 region is CASSLGGGYEQYF. CDR3 bases: TGTGCCAGCAGCTTAGGCGGAGGCTACGAGCAGTACTTC. The chain has TRBV5-6 and TRBJ2-7; D is perhaps TRBD2 (5 bases). This CDR3 has 13 residues. Germline lookup yields CDR1 SGHDT and CDR2 YYEEEE. Trimming cost V 2 bases and J 3 bases, with 9 bases left between them.

This sequence joins TRBV19 and TRBJ1-4; 7 bases are shared with TRBD1. V gave up 5 bases and J gave up 1 base; unmatched junction bases: 7. Germline assignment: CDR1 LNHDA and CDR2 SQIVND (reference sequence). The CDR3 sequence is 16 residues long. CDR3 bases: TGTGCCAGTAGTGGGGACAGTCTGGGAACTAATGAAAAACTGTTTTTT. This encodes CASSGDSLGTNEKLFF.

This clone has more than one count but fewer than ten. The chain is built from TRBV14 and TRBJ2-6; the D gene is possibly TRBD2 (5 bases). This CDR3 spans 19 amino acids. Trimming took 0 bases from V and 0 from J, leaving 15 bases between them. From germline, CDR1 is SGHDN and CDR2 FVKESK. This CDR3 reads CASSQDKRQDLSGANVLTF. DNA of the CDR3: TGTGCCAGCAGCCAAGATAAGCGGCAGGACCTCTCTGGGGCCAACGTCCTGACTTTC.